What follows are 27 T cell receptor beta chains derived from one specimen sequenced in a study of blood T cell repertoires in COVID-19. Generated by immunoSEQ multiplex PCR, the TCRdb table keeps only in-frame clones and is missing some. The profile shows tens of thousands of clones, under 85% of them singletons. Specimen: peripheral blood. All receptors come from an elderly woman with acute or convalescent COVID-19.

The chain couples TRBV5-1 to TRBJ2-3; D ambiguous. CDR1 and CDR2 (germline): SGHRS, YFSETQ. CDR3 length equals 13 residues. V was pared by 8 bases and J by 2 bases, with 12 bases between. In DNA, the CDR3 is TGCGCCAGTCGACTGGATCCCACAGATACGCAGTATTTT. This codes for CASRLDPTDTQYF.

This chain connects TRBV7-6 to TRBJ2-1; TRBD1 matches at 10 bases. Germline CDR1 and CDR2: SGHVS and FNYEAQ. Trimming took 5 bases from V and 2 from J; bases not matched to a gene: 12. CDR3 size: 18 residues. CDR3 nucleotide sequence: TGTGCCAGCAGCCAGCAGGGGGGACAGGGGATCGCCTACAATGAGCAGTTCTTC. It yields the protein CASSQQGGQGIAYNEQFF.

The CDR3 loop reads CASSPTRGALDGYTF. Here the CDR3 DNA reads TGTGCCAGCAGCCCAACGCGGGGGGCGCTTGATGGCTACACCTTC. The rearrangement uses TRBV7-3 and TRBJ1-2; a weak D match, TRBD1 (6 bases). Germline V CDR1 and CDR2: SGHTA, FQGTGA. V was clipped by 5 bases and J by 6 bases, with 19 bases between them. The CDR3 has 15 residues.

The CDR3 DNA reads TGTGCCAGCAGCTTTGGAACTGCCTCGGGGGTAACTAATGAAAAACTGTTTTTT. Amino acid sequence: CASSFGTASGVTNEKLFF. This chain connects TRBV5-8 to TRBJ1-4; D may be TRBD1 (5 bases). CDR1 is SGHTS and CDR2 is YDEGEE in the germline V gene. V was trimmed by 2 bases and J by 1 base, leaving 18 bases between them. The CDR3 covers 18 residues. The variable domain in full, with the rest retrieved from reference TRBV5-8 and TRBJ1-4, is EAGVTQSPTHLIKTRGQQATLRCSPISGHTSVYWYQQALGLGLQFLLWYDEGEERNRGNFPPRFSGRQFPNYSSELNVNALELEDSALYLCASSFGTASGVTNEKLFFGSGTQLSVL.

The chain joins TRBV19 to TRBJ2-2; perhaps TRBD2 as D (6 bases). V was shortened by 1 base and J by 6 bases, with 12 bases between the two germline ends. The CDR3 has 15 amino acids. CDR1 is LNHDA and CDR2 is SQIVND in the germline V gene (reference sequence). CDR3 region: CASSIGLGEAGELFF. The CDR3 bases are TGTGCCAGTAGTATAGGTCTGGGGGAGGCCGGGGAGCTGTTTTTT.

The chain has TRBV10-2 and TRBJ2-7; the match to TRBD1 covers 7 bases. The germline CDR1 and CDR2 sequences are WSHSY and SAAADI. CDR3 length equals 13 residues. With 6 bases clipped from V and 3 bases from J, the junction kept 5 bases outside the gene matches. CDR3 residues: CASRGRGLYEQYF. The CDR3 DNA follows: TGCGCCAGCAGGGGAAGGGGGCTCTACGAGCAGTACTTC.

In its sample, this clone was seen once. The chain uses TRBV11-3 and TRBJ2-2; a possible D gene is TRBD1 (5 bases). The CDR3 is made up of 16 amino acids. The V gene's germline CDR1 is SGHNT and CDR2 YENEEA. Trimming cost V 5 bases and J 8 bases, with 21 bases left between them. CDR3 coding DNA: TGTGCCAGCAGCCCGACCAGGGCTATTAATCCGGGGGAGCTGTTTTTT. It codes for CASSPTRAINPGELFF.

V gene TRBV4-1 combines with J gene TRBJ1-2; D may be TRBD1 (5 bases). The CDR3 loop spans 14 amino acids. Germline CDR1 and CDR2: MGHRA and YSYEKL. V lost 4 bases and J lost 4, with 13 bases in between. The CDR3 region has the DNA TGCGCCAGCAGCCCCTGGCAGGGTTCCTATGGCTACACCTTC. It specifies CASSPWQGSYGYTF.

The chain carries TRBV29-1 and TRBJ1-2, with D perhaps TRBD1 (6 bases). This CDR3 comprises 15 residues. Germline values: CDR1 SQVTM, CDR2 ANQGSEA. V lost 7 bases and J lost 8, with 26 bases in between. As DNA, the CDR3 is TGCAGCGCCAGGGGCCTTTGGGGAGTCGGGTCCGGCTACACCTTC. Its protein product is CSARGLWGVGSGYTF.

In its sample, this clone was seen once. This sequence joins TRBV7-8 and TRBJ2-5; 7 nucleotides line up with TRBD2. V trimming: 6 bases; J trimming: 1 base; junction bases outside the gene matches: 5. In germline, CDR1 is SGHVS, CDR2 FQNEAQ. This CDR3 contains 14 residues. The CDR3, as DNA: TGTGCCAGCAGTCTCAGCGGGGTCCAAGAGACCCAGTACTTC. Encoded protein: CASSLSGVQETQYF.

This chain uses TRBV12-3 or TRBV12-4 with TRBJ1-2; D gene unclear. V dropped 7 bases and J dropped 0 bases, with 9 bases sitting between them. The CDR3 runs 13 residues. The chain's CDR3 is CASNPGSNYGYTF. The CDR3 coding sequence is TGTGCCAGCAACCCGGGTTCTAACTATGGCTACACCTTC.

The chain carries TRBV7-8 and TRBJ2-2; no clear D. The germline gives CDR1 SGHVS, CDR2 FQNEAQ. The CDR3 sequence is 20 residues long. The germline V and J ends were trimmed by 2 bases and 1 base, with 23 bases remaining between them. The CDR3 sequence: CASSLSYPGLLARNTGELFF. CDR3 sequence (DNA): TGTGCCAGCAGCTTAAGTTATCCTGGTTTGCTTGCGCGGAACACCGGGGAGCTGTTTTTT.

The chain uses TRBV6-5 and TRBJ2-7; D is perhaps TRBD2 (5 bases). Trimming pared 6 bases from V and 3 bases from J, leaving 12 bases between. This CDR3 spans 13 amino acids. Germline V gene data show CDR1 as MNHEY and CDR2 as SVGAGI. For the CDR3, the DNA is TGTGCCAGCAGGAGCCCCGAGGGCTACGAGCAGTACTTC. Encoded protein: CASRSPEGYEQYF.

The chain joins TRBV9 to TRBJ1-5; unclear D gene. V gave up 4 bases and J gave up 5 bases, with 7 bases separating them. This CDR3 comprises 12 residues. Germline CDR1 is SGDLS and CDR2 is YYNGEE. CDR3 sequence reads: CASSREDQPQHF. The CDR3 DNA follows: TGTGCCAGCAGCCGGGAAGATCAGCCCCAGCATTTT.

This chain uses TRBV7-3 with TRBJ1-1; unclear D gene. This CDR3 region has 13 residues. V lost 1 base and J lost 1, with 4 bases in between. Germline V gives CDR1 SGHTA, CDR2 FQGTGA. CDR3: CASSLRENTEAFF. Here the CDR3 DNA reads TGTGCCAGCAGCTTAAGAGAGAACACTGAAGCTTTCTTT.

The J gene is TRBJ1-2, the V gene TRBV4-3, with a possible D match to TRBD1 (5 bases). V was shortened by 0 bases and J by 4 bases, with 9 bases between the two germline ends. The germline CDR1 and CDR2 sequences are LGHNA and YSLEER. This CDR3 has 14 amino acids. CDR3 region: CASSQDTGPYGYTF. The CDR3 nucleotides are TGCGCCAGCAGCCAAGATACAGGACCCTATGGCTACACCTTC.

This chain links TRBV7-2 with TRBJ2-7; the match to TRBD2 covers 9 bases. Germline values: CDR1 SGHTA, CDR2 FQGNSA. CDR3 length: 15 amino acids. The trim removed 1 base at V and 2 bases at J, leaving 3 bases unmatched. The CDR3: CASSLGLAGTYEQYF. The DNA of the CDR3 is TGTGCCAGCAGCTTAGGGCTAGCGGGGACCTACGAGCAGTACTTC.

The chain couples TRBV19 to TRBJ1-2, with 7 bases fitting TRBD1. The trim removed 7 bases at V and 8 bases at J, leaving 10 bases unmatched. This CDR3 is built from 13 residues. CDR1 is LNHDA and CDR2 is SQIVND in the germline V gene (reference sequence). CDR3 coding DNA: TGTGCCAGTACCGAACAGGGGATACGCGGCTACACCTTC. This sequence encodes CASTEQGIRGYTF.

This clone was counted a single time. The rearrangement uses TRBV15 and TRBJ2-5; D possibly corresponds to TRBD2 (5 bases). Germline V gene sequence: CDR1 LNHNV, CDR2 YYDKDF (reference sequence). V lost 3 bases and J lost 2, with 13 bases in between. This CDR3 region has 15 residues. This CDR3 is CATSRDLMGQETQYF. CDR3 DNA: TGTGCCACCAGCAGGGACTTAATGGGGCAAGAGACCCAGTACTTC.

The chain is built from TRBV2 and TRBJ2-2; 10 nucleotides match TRBD2. The V gene's germline CDR1 is SNHLY and CDR2 FYNNEI. This CDR3 is built from 15 residues. V was clipped by 4 bases and J by 1 base; unmatched bases: 0. The DNA of the CDR3 is TGTGCCAGCAGTGGACTAGCGGGGAACACCGGGGAGCTGTTTTTT. This translates into CASSGLAGNTGELFF.

This clone was seen a few times. This rearrangement joins TRBV4-3 to TRBJ1-4; D perhaps matches TRBD1 (5 bases). V was shortened by 0 bases and J by 6 bases, with 11 bases between the two germline ends. Germline V gene lookup returns CDR1 LGHNA and CDR2 YSLEER. There are 15 residues in the CDR3. The CDR3 spells CASSQESRVHEKLFF. CDR3 nucleotides: TGCGCCAGCAGCCAAGAAAGCAGGGTTCATGAAAAACTGTTTTTT.

The table lists this clone with a count of one. The chain links TRBV10-3 to TRBJ1-2; no clear D gene. Germline V gene lookup returns CDR1 ENHRY and CDR2 SYGVKD. The CDR3 has 14 residues. V lost 8 bases and J 2 bases, leaving 15 bases between the germline ends. CDR3 DNA sequence: TGTGCCATCGGACCCGGGGTTGGGAACTATGGCTACACCTTC. This encodes CAIGPGVGNYGYTF.

The chain uses TRBV30 and TRBJ2-1; 7 positions match TRBD2. V dropped 5 bases and J dropped 6; count of bases not matched to a gene: 4. From germline, CDR1 is GTSNPN and CDR2 SVGIG (reference sequence). This CDR3 region has 12 residues. DNA for the CDR3: TGTGCCTGGTCTAGCGGAGCCAATGAGCAGTTCTTC. It encodes CAWSSGANEQFF.

V usage is TRBV7-8 and J usage is TRBJ1-1; no firm D call. CDR3 length: 15 residues. Trimming left V 1 base short and J 3 bases short, with 12 bases between. Germline V gives CDR1 SGHVS, CDR2 FQNEAQ. CDR3 bases: TGTGCCAGCAGCTTAGGTAGTAGTCTCTACACTGAAGCTTTCTTT. Amino acids: CASSLGSSLYTEAFF.

The DNA of the CDR3 is TGTGCCAGCAGCCTAGGATCGGGAACCGGGCGGGAAGAGACCCAGTACTTC. It is translated as CASSLGSGTGREETQYF. This chain uses TRBV7-3 with TRBJ2-5; tentatively, D is TRBD2 (5 bases). Per germline, CDR1 SGHTA and CDR2 FQGTGA. CDR3 size: 17 residues. Between the trimmed V and J ends, which lost 5 bases and 3 bases, there was a span of 22 bases.

The chain employs TRBV11-3 and TRBJ2-3; 9 bases agree with TRBD1. The germline V gene encodes CDR1 SGHNT and CDR2 YENEEA. V trimming: 4 bases; J trimming: 4 bases; junction bases outside the gene matches: 6. The CDR3 contains 15 residues. CDR3 coding DNA: TGTGCCAGCAGCTCCGGGACAGGGAGGGCAGATACGCAGTATTTT. It codes for CASSSGTGRADTQYF.

The V call is TRBV9, the J call TRBJ2-7, with D unclear. CDR1 is SGDLS, CDR2 YYNGEE, per germline. Trimming took off 4 bases at V and 3 bases at J, with 8 bases between the two ends. The CDR3 spans 12 residues. CDR3 sequence reads: CASSRYNYEQYF. DNA of the CDR3: TGTGCCAGCAGCAGATACAACTACGAGCAGTACTTC.